The 29 T cell receptor beta chains below all came from one sample that was sequenced in a study of PD-1 blockade in classical Hodgkin lymphoma (dated by TCRdb to about 2020). What this sample's time point label stands for: cycle 1 day 1 (C1D1), immediately before nivolumab initiation. All trial patients had relapsed after autologous stem cell transplantation, with cohorts A, B and C differing in prior brentuximab vedotin exposure. The library was built by means of the immunoSEQ multiplex PCR assay. TCRdb mirrors the immuneACCESS table, restricted to in-frame sequences. Some clones are absent from its copies; in checked studies, under half trace to an unresolved V gene, and the reason for the others is unknown. This sample holds some 22,000 clones; around 70% were observed only once. The ten largest make up about a fifth of the sample. The sample was peripheral blood mononuclear cells (PBMCs), taken at baseline. The source is a human donor with classical Hodgkin lymphoma.

The chain joins TRBV28 to TRBJ2-7; 7 bases agree with TRBD1. V was pared by 5 bases and J by 3 bases, with 7 bases of the junction left unmatched. The germline CDR1 and CDR2 sequences are MDHEN and SYDVKM. The CDR3 covers 14 residues. The CDR3 is CASSRDSAVYEQYF. The CDR3 DNA reads TGTGCCAGCAGTAGGGACAGCGCCGTCTACGAGCAGTACTTC.

V is TRBV30 and J is TRBJ1-6; TRBD1 aligns across 11 bases. This CDR3 comprises 17 residues. The J segment lost 3 bases and the V segment lost 2 bases, leaving 6 bases of the junction unmatched. Per germline, CDR1 GTSNPN and CDR2 SVGIG (reference sequence). The CDR3 loop is CAWSTGTGGFYNSPLHF. The CDR3 nucleotides read TGTGCCTGGAGTACAGGGACAGGGGGATTCTATAATTCACCCCTCCACTTT.

The V and J genes are TRBV7-2 and TRBJ2-3; no definite D call. The CDR3 is made up of 14 amino acids. From germline, CDR1 is SGHTA and CDR2 FQGNSA. The ends were cut back, 4 bases at V and 0 bases at J, with 8 bases in the middle. The CDR3 spells CASSSGWSTDTQYF. In nucleotides, the CDR3 is TGTGCCAGCAGCTCGGGCTGGAGCACAGATACGCAGTATTTT.

V is TRBV25-1 and J is TRBJ2-1, with D perhaps TRBD2 (6 bases). V dropped 5 bases and J dropped 4 bases, with 12 bases sitting between them. Germline V gives CDR1 MGHDK, CDR2 SYGVNS. The CDR3 is 14 residues long. CDR3 in DNA: TGTGCCAGCAGTCGGGGGACGGTGTACAATGAGCAGTTCTTC. Protein: CASSRGTVYNEQFF. The complete variable domain, with remaining parts taken from reference TRBV25-1 and TRBJ2-1, reads EADIYQTPRYLVIGTGKKITLECSQTMGHDKMYWYQQDPGMELHLIHYSYGVNSTEKGDLSSESTVSRIRTEHFPLTLESARPSHTSQYLCASSRGTVYNEQFFGPGTRLTVL.

As DNA, the CDR3 is TGTGCCAGCAGTTTTCAGCGGGGCTCCTACAATGAGCAGTTCTTC. As protein: CASSFQRGSYNEQFF. This chain uses TRBV2 with TRBJ2-1; 7 bases line up with TRBD2. The germline CDR1 and CDR2 sequences are SNHLY and FYNNEI. This CDR3 has 15 residues. With 5 bases clipped from V and 0 bases from J, the junction kept 4 bases outside the gene matches.

This clone occurred a few times. The CDR3 sequence is CASRRGTGETQYF. In nucleotides, the CDR3 is TGTGCCAGCAGGCGAGGCACCGGGGAGACCCAGTACTTC. The rearrangement links TRBV27 to TRBJ2-5, with D hard to call. CDR1 MNHEY and CDR2 SMNVEV come from the germline V gene (reference sequence). The CDR3 is 13 amino acids. With 6 bases removed from V and 5 bases from J, the gap between germline ends came to 13 bases.

The rearrangement uses TRBV7-2 and TRBJ2-7; D is unclear. Trimming took off 5 bases at V and 3 bases at J, with 8 bases between the two ends. Germline CDR1 SGHTA, CDR2 FQGNSA. The CDR3 runs 12 residues. The CDR3 reads CASSPWYYEQYF. The CDR3 region has the DNA TGTGCCAGCAGCCCATGGTACTACGAGCAGTACTTC.

The V call is TRBV10-2, the J call TRBJ2-1; 13 bases are shared with TRBD2. V gave up 6 bases and J gave up 9 bases; unmatched junction bases: 5. Germline values: CDR1 WSHSY, CDR2 SAAADI. The CDR3 covers 14 residues. This CDR3 reads CASRPTSGGSEQFF. CDR3 in DNA: TGCGCCAGCAGGCCGACTAGCGGGGGGAGTGAGCAGTTCTTC.

This chain joins TRBV5-6 and TRBJ2-7, with D perhaps TRBD2 (5 bases). The germline CDR1 and CDR2 sequences are SGHDT and YYEEEE. Trimming stripped 5 bases from V and 6 bases from J, with 12 bases between. This CDR3 comprises 12 residues. The CDR3 region is CASRADDPEQYF. In nucleotides, the CDR3 is TGTGCCAGCAGAGCGGACGACCCCGAGCAGTACTTC.

This clone was observed a single time. The V and J genes are TRBV13 and TRBJ2-7; D may match TRBD1 or TRBD2 (6 bases each). This CDR3 contains 16 residues. V lost 5 bases to trimming and J lost 2 bases, with 19 bases between them. Germline V lookup: CDR1 PRHDT, CDR2 FYEKMQ (reference sequence). Here the CDR3 reads CASSASFRGPAYEQYF. The CDR3, as DNA: TGTGCCAGCAGCGCAAGCTTCCGGGGGCCGGCCTACGAGCAGTACTTC.

The chain uses TRBV30 and TRBJ2-1; D may be TRBD2 (5 bases). The CDR3 is 13 amino acids. V shed 2 bases and J shed 9 bases, with 14 bases lying between them. Germline V CDR1 and CDR2: GTSNPN, SVGIG (reference sequence). The CDR3 DNA sequence: TGTGCCTGGAGTCGTAGGGTGGGGAGTGAGCAGTTCTTC. As protein: CAWSRRVGSEQFF. Looking up the rest from reference TRBV30 and TRBJ2-1 gives the full variable domain: SQTIHQWPATLVQPVGSPLSLECTVEGTSNPNLYWYRQAAGRGLQLLFYSVGIGQISSEVPQNLSASRPQDRQFILSSKKLLLSDSGFYLCAWSRRVGSEQFFGPGTRLTVL.

The chain is built from TRBV7-7 and TRBJ1-1; D is uncertain. CDR1 and CDR2 (germline): SSHAT, FNYEAQ (reference sequence). This CDR3 is built from 13 residues. Trimming left V 5 bases short and J 0 bases short, with 7 bases between. The CDR3 DNA sequence: TGTGCCAGCAGCCACGACCTGAACACTGAAGCTTTCTTT. Translated: CASSHDLNTEAFF.

This clone was detected only once. The chain carries TRBV6-5 and TRBJ2-5; 9 bases align to TRBD2. Germline CDR1 and CDR2: MNHEY and SVGAGI. Trimming at V came to 4 bases and at J to 5 bases, leaving 5 bases not matched to a gene. This CDR3 has 14 residues. This chain's CDR3 is CASSSWREGETQYF. The CDR3 DNA is TGTGCCAGCAGTTCATGGCGGGAGGGGGAGACCCAGTACTTC.

This chain uses TRBV10-2 with TRBJ1-6; maybe TRBD1 (5 bases). Trimming removed 4 bases from V and 0 bases from J, with 7 bases in between. The CDR3 is made up of 15 amino acids. CDR1 and CDR2 from the germline V gene are WSHSY and SAAADI. DNA for the CDR3: TGCGCCAGCAGTGCCGGGGGCTCCTATAATTCACCCCTCCACTTT. Translating gives CASSAGGSYNSPLHF.

This chain joins TRBV19 and TRBJ1-5; perhaps TRBD1 as D (5 bases). The germline CDR1 and CDR2 sequences are LNHDA and SQIVND (reference sequence). The CDR3 has 15 residues. V dropped 0 bases and J dropped 5 bases, with 11 bases sitting between them. As DNA, the CDR3 is TGTGCCAGTAGTATAGATCGGGGGTATGATCAGCCCCAGCATTTT. Its translation: CASSIDRGYDQPQHF.

The chain links TRBV7-9 to TRBJ2-7; 8 bases align to TRBD2. The CDR3 has 17 residues. CDR1 is SEHNR, CDR2 FQNEAQ, per germline (reference sequence). The V segment lost 3 bases and the J segment 6 bases; nucleotides outside the gene matches: 16. CDR3 protein: CASSFSSVEREMGEQYF. The CDR3 nucleotides read TGTGCCAGCAGCTTTTCCTCGGTGGAGCGGGAGATGGGCGAGCAGTACTTC.

This clone was seen more than once but under ten times. The chain links TRBV2 to TRBJ1-2, with D possibly being TRBD1 (5 bases). Deletions cut 1 base from V and 7 bases from J, with 7 bases between. Germline CDR1 and CDR2: SNHLY and FYNNEI. This CDR3 has 12 residues. For the CDR3, the DNA is TGTGCCAGCAGTGAAGGAGGGGTTGGCTACACCTTC. It translates to CASSEGGVGYTF.

The chain links TRBV11-2 to TRBJ2-7; D is undetermined. Trimming removed 5 bases from V and 7 bases from J, with 21 bases in between. The CDR3 covers 15 residues. Germline lookup yields CDR1 SGHAT and CDR2 FQNNGV. The DNA for the CDR3 is TGTGCCAGCAGCAGTGGGTGGACGACCCAAGGGGAGCAGTACTTC. Translation gives CASSSGWTTQGEQYF.

The chain couples TRBV11-3 to TRBJ1-2, with 8 bases lining up with TRBD1. The germline CDR1 and CDR2 sequences are SGHNT and YENEEA. After removal of 5 bases from V and 4 bases from J, the junction contained 6 bases not matched to a gene. The CDR3 extends over 14 amino acids. The CDR3 loop reads CASSPRGQAYGYTF. CDR3 nucleotide sequence: TGTGCCAGCAGCCCAAGGGGACAGGCCTATGGCTACACCTTC.

This clone was counted a single time. The genes are TRBV10-3 and TRBJ2-2, with TRBD2 matching 10 bases. CDR1 and CDR2 (germline): ENHRY, SYGVKD. The junction had 14 bases not matched to a gene; V was cut back by 9 bases and J by 4 bases. The CDR3 length is 17 residues. This CDR3 is CAMNRGTSGVFTGELFF. The CDR3 DNA is TGTGCCATGAACAGGGGAACTAGCGGGGTTTTCACCGGGGAGCTGTTTTTT.

Only a few counts were recorded for this clone. This chain links TRBV19 with TRBJ2-2; 8 nucleotides agree with TRBD2. J lost 7 bases, V lost 6 bases, and 4 bases had no gene match. The germline CDR1 and CDR2 sequences are LNHDA and SQIVND (reference sequence). This CDR3 is built from 13 residues. The CDR3: CASRRGGLGELFF. CDR3 nucleotides: TGTGCCAGTAGACGGGGGGGCCTCGGGGAGCTGTTTTTT.

V usage is TRBV28 and J usage is TRBJ1-1, with D possibly matching TRBD1 (5 bases). This CDR3 is 15 amino acids long. The V and J ends lost 6 bases and 0 bases respectively, with 14 bases between them. Per the germline V gene, CDR1 is MDHEN and CDR2 is SYDVKM. The CDR3 sequence is CASRFGGGLNTEAFF. The CDR3 DNA reads as TGTGCCAGCAGATTCGGGGGGGGATTGAACACTGAAGCTTTCTTT.

The chain carries TRBV6-5 and TRBJ1-5; 7 nucleotides line up with TRBD1. The CDR3 sequence is 15 residues long. Germline CDR1 and CDR2: MNHEY and SVGAGI. The V and J ends lost 7 bases and 3 bases, in that order; junction bases with no gene match: 9. CDR3 loop: CASKHNRGTNQPQHF. The CDR3 DNA reads TGTGCCAGCAAACACAACAGGGGAACCAATCAGCCCCAGCATTTT.

The chain is built from TRBV5-1 and TRBJ1-1, with a possible D match to TRBD1 (6 bases). V was cut by 4 bases and J by 0 bases, with 22 bases left in between. This CDR3 has 18 residues. In germline, CDR1 is SGHRS, CDR2 YFSETQ. DNA for the CDR3: TGCGCCAGCAGCCCAACAGGTGGGGGAGGGGGGATGAACACTGAAGCTTTCTTT. Residues: CASSPTGGGGGMNTEAFF. The full variable domain, rest sourced from reference TRBV5-1 and TRBJ1-1, is KAGVTQTPRYLIKTRGQQVTLSCSPISGHRSVSWYQQTPGQGLQFLFEYFSETQRNKGNFPGRFSGRQFSNSRSEMNVSTLELGDSALYLCASSPTGGGGGMNTEAFFGQGTRLTVV.

V and J are TRBV21-1 and TRBJ2-2; the D segment call TRBD2 is taken from the table without a DNA check. TRBV21-1 is a recognized pseudogene. The CDR3 extends over 17 amino acids. CDR3 DNA sequence: TGTGCCAGCAGCAAAGCGGGGAGGGCCTTGAACACCGGGGAGCTGTTTTTT. Protein product: CASSKAGRALNTGELFF.

The rearrangement joins TRBV29-1 to TRBJ2-3, with TRBD2 as a possible D gene (5 bases). CDR3 length equals 15 residues. V was pared by 3 bases and J by 3 bases, with 16 bases between. CDR1 and CDR2 (germline): SQVTM, ANQGSEA. CDR3 sequence (DNA): TGCAGCGTTGATGACGGGGAGCAATCAACAGATACGCAGTATTTT. Its protein is CSVDDGEQSTDTQYF.

The chain carries TRBV18 and TRBJ2-3; D may correspond to TRBD1 or TRBD2 (5 bases each). Trimming left V 1 base short and J 2 bases short, with 10 bases between. Germline lookup yields CDR1 KGHSH and CDR2 LQKENI. The length of the CDR3 is 15 residues. CDR3 DNA: TGTGCCAGCTCACCACTGGGGGACCACACAGATACGCAGTATTTT. Translation: CASSPLGDHTDTQYF.

J is TRBJ2-5 and V is TRBV15; TRBD2 matches at 10 bases. Trimming at V came to 3 bases and at J to 3 bases, leaving 13 bases not matched to a gene. Germline V gene lookup returns CDR1 LNHNV and CDR2 YYDKDF (reference sequence). CDR3 length: 18 residues. The CDR3: CATSRLRWQLAGEETQYF. CDR3 DNA sequence: TGTGCCACCAGCAGGCTCAGATGGCAGCTAGCGGGAGAAGAGACCCAGTACTTC.

This chain joins TRBV19 and TRBJ1-1; D remains unclear. Germline CDR1 LNHDA, CDR2 SQIVND (reference sequence). The CDR3 length is 13 residues. The V end was cut by 6 bases, the J end by 1 base, with 9 bases between. The CDR3 spells CASRPQPNTEAFF. For the CDR3, the DNA is TGTGCCAGTAGACCTCAGCCGAACACTGAAGCTTTCTTT.